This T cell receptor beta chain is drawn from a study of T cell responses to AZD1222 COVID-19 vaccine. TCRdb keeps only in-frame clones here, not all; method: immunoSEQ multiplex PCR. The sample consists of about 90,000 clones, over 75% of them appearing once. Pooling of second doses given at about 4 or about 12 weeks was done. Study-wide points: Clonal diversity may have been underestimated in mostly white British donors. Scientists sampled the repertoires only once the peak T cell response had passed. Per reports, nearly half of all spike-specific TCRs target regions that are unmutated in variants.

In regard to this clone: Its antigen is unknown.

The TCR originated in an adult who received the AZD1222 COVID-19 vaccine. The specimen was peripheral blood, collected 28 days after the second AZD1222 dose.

The CDR3 DNA follows: TGTGCCAGCAGTTTACGAGCGGGAGTGGTTTCAGATACGCAGTATTTT. The encoded protein is CASSLRAGVVSDTQYF. The rearrangement joins TRBV6-6 to TRBJ2-3, with 8 nucleotides matching TRBD2. With V trimmed by 4 bases and J by 4 bases, 10 bases remained unmatched. This CDR3 has 16 amino acids. Germline CDR1 is MNHNY and CDR2 is SVGAGI (reference sequence).